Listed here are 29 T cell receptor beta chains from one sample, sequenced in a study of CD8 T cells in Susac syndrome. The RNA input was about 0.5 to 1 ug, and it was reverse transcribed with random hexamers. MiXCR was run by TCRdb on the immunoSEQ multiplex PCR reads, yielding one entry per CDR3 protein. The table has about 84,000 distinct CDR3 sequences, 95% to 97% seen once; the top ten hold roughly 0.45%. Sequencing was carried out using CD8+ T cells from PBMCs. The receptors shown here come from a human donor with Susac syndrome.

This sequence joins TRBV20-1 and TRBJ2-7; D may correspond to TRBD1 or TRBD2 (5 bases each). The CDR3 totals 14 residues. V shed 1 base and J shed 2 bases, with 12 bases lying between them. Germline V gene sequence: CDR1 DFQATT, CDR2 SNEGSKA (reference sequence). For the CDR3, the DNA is TGCAGTGCTAGAGTTGGGGACCCTCCCTACGAGCAGTACTTC. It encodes CSARVGDPPYEQYF.

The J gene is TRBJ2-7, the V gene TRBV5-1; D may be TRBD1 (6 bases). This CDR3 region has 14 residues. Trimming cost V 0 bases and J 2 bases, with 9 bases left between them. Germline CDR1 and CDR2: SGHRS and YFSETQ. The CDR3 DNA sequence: TGCGCCAGCAGCTTGGCCGCAGGGGCCTACGAGCAGTACTTC. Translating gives CASSLAAGAYEQYF.

CDR3 bases: TGCAGCGTTGATTTGACCGGATACAATGAGCAGTTCTTC. Amino acids: CSVDLTGYNEQFF. The V and J genes are TRBV29-1 and TRBJ2-1, with no clear D. CDR3 length equals 13 residues. Trimming removed 3 bases from V and 4 bases from J, with 10 bases in between. Germline V gene data show CDR1 as SQVTM and CDR2 as ANQGSEA.

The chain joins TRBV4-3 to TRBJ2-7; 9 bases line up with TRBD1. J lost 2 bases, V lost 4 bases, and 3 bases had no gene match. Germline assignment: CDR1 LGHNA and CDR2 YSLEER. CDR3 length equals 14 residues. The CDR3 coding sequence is TGCGCCAGCAGCCCGCGGGACAGGGCCTACGAGCAGTACTTC. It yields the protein CASSPRDRAYEQYF.

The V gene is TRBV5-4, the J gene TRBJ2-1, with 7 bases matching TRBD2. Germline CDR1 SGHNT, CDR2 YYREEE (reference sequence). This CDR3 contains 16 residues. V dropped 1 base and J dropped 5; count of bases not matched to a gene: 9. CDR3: CASSLFDLGGNNEQFF. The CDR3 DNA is TGTGCCAGCAGCTTGTTCGATCTCGGGGGGAACAATGAGCAGTTCTTC.

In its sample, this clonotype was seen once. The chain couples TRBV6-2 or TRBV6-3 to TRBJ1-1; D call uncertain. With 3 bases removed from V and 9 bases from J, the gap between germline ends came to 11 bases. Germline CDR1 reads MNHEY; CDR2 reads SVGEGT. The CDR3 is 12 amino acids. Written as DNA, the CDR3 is TGTGCCAGCAGTTATCCCCCTACCCAAGCTTTCTTT. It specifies CASSYPPTQAFF.

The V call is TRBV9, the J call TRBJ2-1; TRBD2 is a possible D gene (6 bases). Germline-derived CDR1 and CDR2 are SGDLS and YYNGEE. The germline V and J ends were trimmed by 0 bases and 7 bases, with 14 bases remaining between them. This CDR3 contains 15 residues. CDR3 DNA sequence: TGTGCCAGCAGCGTAGCCGGGAGTCTTGGAAATGAGCAGTTCTTC. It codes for CASSVAGSLGNEQFF.

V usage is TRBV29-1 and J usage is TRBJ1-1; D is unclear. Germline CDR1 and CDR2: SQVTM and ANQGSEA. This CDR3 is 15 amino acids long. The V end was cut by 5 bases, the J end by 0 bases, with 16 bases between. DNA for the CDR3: TGCAGCGTTCGAGGCGGAAACCAAATGAACACTGAAGCTTTCTTT. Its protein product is CSVRGGNQMNTEAFF.

The CDR3 here is CASRGDRHYYGELFF. The CDR3, as DNA: TGTGCCAGCAGAGGGGACAGGCATTATTACGGGGAGCTGTTTTTT. V usage is TRBV9 and J usage is TRBJ2-2, with 8 bases identical to TRBD1. The length of the CDR3 is 15 residues. The J segment lost 7 bases and the V segment lost 5 bases, leaving 10 bases of the junction unmatched. Germline CDR1 is SGDLS and CDR2 is YYNGEE. The full variable domain, in which reference TRBV9 and TRBJ2-2 provide the parts outside the CDR3, is DSGVTQTPKHLITATGQRVTLRCSPRSGDLSVYWYQQSLDQGLQFLIQYYNGEERAKGNILERFSAQQFPDLHSELNLSSLELGDSALYFCASRGDRHYYGELFFGEGSRLTVL.

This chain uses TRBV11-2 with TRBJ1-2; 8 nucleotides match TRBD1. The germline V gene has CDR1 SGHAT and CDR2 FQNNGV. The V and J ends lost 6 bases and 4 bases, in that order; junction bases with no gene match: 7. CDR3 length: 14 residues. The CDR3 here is CASRPGTGIYGYTF. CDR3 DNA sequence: TGTGCCAGCAGGCCCGGGACAGGAATCTATGGCTACACCTTC.

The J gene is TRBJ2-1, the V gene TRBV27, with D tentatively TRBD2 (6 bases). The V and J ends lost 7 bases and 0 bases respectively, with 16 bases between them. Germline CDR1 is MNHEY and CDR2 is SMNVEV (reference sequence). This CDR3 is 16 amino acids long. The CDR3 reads CASMPSGALSYNEQFF. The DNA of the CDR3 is TGTGCCAGCATGCCATCGGGAGCCCTCTCCTACAATGAGCAGTTCTTC.

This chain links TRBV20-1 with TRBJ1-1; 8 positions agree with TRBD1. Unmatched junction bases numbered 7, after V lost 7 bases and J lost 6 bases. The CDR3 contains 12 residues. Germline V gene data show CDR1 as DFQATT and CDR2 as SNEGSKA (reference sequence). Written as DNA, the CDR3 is TGCAGTGGACAGGGGATGCGCCCTGAAGCTTTCTTT. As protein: CSGQGMRPEAFF.

CDR3 residues: CATSWSGELFF. The CDR3 DNA follows: TGTGCCACCAGCTGGTCCGGGGAGCTGTTTTTT. The rearrangement uses TRBV15 and TRBJ2-2; D is unresolved. V was pared by 5 bases and J by 6 bases, with 4 bases between. This CDR3 has 11 amino acids. Germline lookup yields CDR1 LNHNV and CDR2 YYDKDF (reference sequence).

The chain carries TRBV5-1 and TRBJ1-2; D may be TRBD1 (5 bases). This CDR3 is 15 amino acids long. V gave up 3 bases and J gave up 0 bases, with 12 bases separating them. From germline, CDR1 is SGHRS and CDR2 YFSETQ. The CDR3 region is CASSSQGFPNYGYTF. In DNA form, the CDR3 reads TGCGCCAGCAGCTCGCAGGGATTTCCTAACTATGGCTACACCTTC.

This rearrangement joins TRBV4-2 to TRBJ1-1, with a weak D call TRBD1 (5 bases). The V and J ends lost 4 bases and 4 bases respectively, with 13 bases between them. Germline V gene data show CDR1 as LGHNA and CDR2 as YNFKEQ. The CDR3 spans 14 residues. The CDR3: CASSPREGITEAFF. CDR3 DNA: TGTGCCAGCAGCCCGAGGGAGGGGATCACTGAAGCTTTCTTT.

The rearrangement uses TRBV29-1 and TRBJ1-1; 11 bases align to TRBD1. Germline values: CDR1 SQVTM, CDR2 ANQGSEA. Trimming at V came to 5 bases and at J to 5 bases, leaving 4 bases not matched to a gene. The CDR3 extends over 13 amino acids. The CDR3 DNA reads TGCAGCGTTTACGGGACAGGGGGAACTGAAGCTTTCTTT. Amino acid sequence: CSVYGTGGTEAFF.

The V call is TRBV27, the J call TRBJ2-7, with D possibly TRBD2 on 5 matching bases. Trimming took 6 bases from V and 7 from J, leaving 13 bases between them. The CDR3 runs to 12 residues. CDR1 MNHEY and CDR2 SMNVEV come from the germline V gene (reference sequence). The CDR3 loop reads CASSYGGSEQYF. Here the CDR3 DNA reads TGTGCCAGCAGCTACGGAGGCTCTGAGCAGTACTTC.

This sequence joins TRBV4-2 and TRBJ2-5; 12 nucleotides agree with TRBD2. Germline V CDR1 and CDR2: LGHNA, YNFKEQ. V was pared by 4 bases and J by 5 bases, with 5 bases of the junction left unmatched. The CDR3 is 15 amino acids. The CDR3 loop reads CASSPRLAGDETQYF. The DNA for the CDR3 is TGTGCCAGCAGCCCACGACTAGCGGGAGATGAGACCCAGTACTTC.

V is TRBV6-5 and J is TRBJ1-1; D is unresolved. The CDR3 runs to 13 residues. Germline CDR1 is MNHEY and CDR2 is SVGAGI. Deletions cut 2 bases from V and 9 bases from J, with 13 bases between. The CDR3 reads CASSYDVNGKAFF. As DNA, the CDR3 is TGTGCCAGCAGTTACGACGTTAACGGGAAAGCTTTCTTT.

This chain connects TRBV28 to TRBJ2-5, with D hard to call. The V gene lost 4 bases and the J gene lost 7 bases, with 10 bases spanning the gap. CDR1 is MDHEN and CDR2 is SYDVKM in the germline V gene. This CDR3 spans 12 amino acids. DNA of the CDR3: TGTGCCAGCAGTTCGACCGGCATGACCCAGTACTTC. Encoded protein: CASSSTGMTQYF.

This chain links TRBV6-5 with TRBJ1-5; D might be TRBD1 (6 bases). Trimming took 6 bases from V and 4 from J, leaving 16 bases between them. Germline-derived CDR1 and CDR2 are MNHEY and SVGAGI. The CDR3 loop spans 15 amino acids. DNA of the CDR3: TGTGCCAGCAGCTACAAGGGGGAAAGTAATCAGCCCCAGCATTTT. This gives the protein CASSYKGESNQPQHF.

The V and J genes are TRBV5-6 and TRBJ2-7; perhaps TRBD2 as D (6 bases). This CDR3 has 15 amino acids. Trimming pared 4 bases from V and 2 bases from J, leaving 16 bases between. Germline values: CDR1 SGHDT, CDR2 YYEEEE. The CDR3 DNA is TGTGCCAGCAGCCCCTCCCCGGGAGAGGCCTACGAGCAGTACTTC. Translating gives CASSPSPGEAYEQYF.

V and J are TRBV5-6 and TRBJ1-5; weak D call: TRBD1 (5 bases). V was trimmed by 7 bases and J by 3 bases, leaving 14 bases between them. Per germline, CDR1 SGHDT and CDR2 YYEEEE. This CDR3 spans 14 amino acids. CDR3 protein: CASESQGTNQPQHF. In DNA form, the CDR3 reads TGTGCCAGCGAAAGCCAGGGAACCAATCAGCCCCAGCATTTT.

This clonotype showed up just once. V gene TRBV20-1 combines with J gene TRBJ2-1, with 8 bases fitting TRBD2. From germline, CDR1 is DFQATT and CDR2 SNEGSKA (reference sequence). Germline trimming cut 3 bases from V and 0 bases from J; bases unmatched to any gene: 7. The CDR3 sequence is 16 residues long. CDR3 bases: TGCAGTGCTAGTCCTTCGACTAGCGCCTCCTACAATGAGCAGTTCTTC. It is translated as CSASPSTSASYNEQFF.

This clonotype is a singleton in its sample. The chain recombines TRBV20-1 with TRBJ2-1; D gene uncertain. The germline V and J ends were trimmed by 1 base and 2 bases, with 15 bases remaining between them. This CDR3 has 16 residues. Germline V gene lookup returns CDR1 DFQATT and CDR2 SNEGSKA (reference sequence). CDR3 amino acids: CSARGFGLSAYNEQFF. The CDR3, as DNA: TGCAGTGCTAGAGGGTTTGGCCTTTCGGCCTACAATGAGCAGTTCTTC.

For the CDR3, the DNA is TGTGCCAGCAGCTTTGGACAGGGGGGAGAGACCCAGTACTTC. Protein: CASSFGQGGETQYF. This chain uses TRBV7-2 with TRBJ2-5, with TRBD1 identical over 10 bases. V lost 3 bases to trimming and J lost 4 bases; unmatched junction nucleotides: 2. Germline V gene data show CDR1 as SGHTA and CDR2 as FQGNSA. This CDR3 spans 14 amino acids.

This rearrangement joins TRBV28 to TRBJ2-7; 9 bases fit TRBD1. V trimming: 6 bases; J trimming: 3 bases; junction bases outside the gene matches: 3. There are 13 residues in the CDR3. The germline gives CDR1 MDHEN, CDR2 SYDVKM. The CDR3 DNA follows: TGTGCCAGCAGCGACAGGGGGTTCTACGAGCAGTACTTC. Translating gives CASSDRGFYEQYF.

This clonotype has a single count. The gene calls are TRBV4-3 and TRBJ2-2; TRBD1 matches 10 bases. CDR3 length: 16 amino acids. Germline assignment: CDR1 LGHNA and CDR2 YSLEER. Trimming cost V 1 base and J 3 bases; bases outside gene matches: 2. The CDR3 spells CASSQGDRGYTGELFF. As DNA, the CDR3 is TGCGCCAGCAGCCAAGGGGACAGGGGATACACCGGGGAGCTGTTTTTT.

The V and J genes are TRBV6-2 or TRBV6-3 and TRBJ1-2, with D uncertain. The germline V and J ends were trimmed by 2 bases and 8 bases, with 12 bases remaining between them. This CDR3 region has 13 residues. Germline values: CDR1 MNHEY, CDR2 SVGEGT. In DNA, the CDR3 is TGTGCCAGCAGTTACGCCCCCTCGCGAGGCTACACCTTC. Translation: CASSYAPSRGYTF.